This T cell receptor beta chain was identified during a study of blood T cell repertoires in COVID-19 (dated by TCRdb to 2018 to 2021). For the wider study: Samples covering the acute and convalescent phases of COVID-19 were provided by collaborators in the United States, Italy and Spain. The material from the prospective study consisted of cDNA or gDNA derived from T cells, B-cell-depleted T cells, or PBMCs. HLA class I and class II types, where available, came from metadata supplied by the sample provider rather than from assay-based typing. The repertoires were released in a freely available public database intended as a resource for research on the immune response to SARS-CoV-2. Nearly every sample came with metadata listing a de-identified subject ID, COVID-19 status, age in years and sex. Subjects who had been exposed to COVID-19, were actively infected with it, or had recovered from it provided the deeply sampled blood TCRbeta repertoires that made up the dataset. Samples were obtained from the ongoing ImmuneRACE study (first 160 participants) and from approximately 1,200 subjects provided by 6 global collaborators. Broader findings and caveats from the paper: Clinical and demographic metadata were provided uncurated, with the amount varying by source and participant.

The immunoSEQ Assay, a bias-controlled multiplex PCR, was used to amplify TCRbeta CDR3 regions from genomic DNA. The source study handled its data this way. The number of nucleated cells in each sample was estimated by amplification of reference gene primers within the assay. To quantify the absolute abundance of each unique TCRbeta CDR3 rearrangement, sequence reads were collapsed and filtered. For each sample, productive Simpson clonality was calculated as the square root of Simpson's diversity index over productive rearrangements. The immuneACCESS repertoire file appears here via TCRdb, limited to in-frame rearrangements. These files lack a portion of the clones; in checked studies, under half of the deficit traces to unresolved V genes, and the cause of the others is not known. That table furnishes V, J and clone size, whereas the DNA furnished D and trimming. For this sample the table gives some 83,000 clones, of which over 80% were detected only once. Clones ranked in the top ten supply around 5.3% of the sample.

The collaborating institutions used their own protocols to collect whole blood in K2EDTA tubes. For TCRbeta analysis, collaborator samples were shipped as frozen whole blood, as isolated PBMCs, or as DNA extracted from either sample type. The CDR3 runs 21 residues from the cysteine to the phenylalanine. The CDR3 DNA has 63 bases and is translated from base 1. V trim: 3 bases; J trim: 5 bases; unmatched bases: 20. As encoded in the germline V gene, CDR1 is SGDLS while CDR2 is YYNGEE. This clone appeared a few times. What this receptor recognizes is not known. No much larger clone exists at a distance of one base, and base qualities are not known.

The specimen sequenced was peripheral blood. This clonotype was sampled from a man aged 55 to 70 with active or convalescent COVID-19. This receptor chain uses TRBV9 and TRBJ2-2; TRBD1 matches 12 bases in the middle. The CDR3 protein sequence reads: CASSGRPGQGAQYFRTGELFF. The DNA reads as follows: TGTGCCAGCAGCGGCAGGCCGGGACAGGGGGCGCAGTATTTTCGGACCGGGGAGCTGTTTTTT.